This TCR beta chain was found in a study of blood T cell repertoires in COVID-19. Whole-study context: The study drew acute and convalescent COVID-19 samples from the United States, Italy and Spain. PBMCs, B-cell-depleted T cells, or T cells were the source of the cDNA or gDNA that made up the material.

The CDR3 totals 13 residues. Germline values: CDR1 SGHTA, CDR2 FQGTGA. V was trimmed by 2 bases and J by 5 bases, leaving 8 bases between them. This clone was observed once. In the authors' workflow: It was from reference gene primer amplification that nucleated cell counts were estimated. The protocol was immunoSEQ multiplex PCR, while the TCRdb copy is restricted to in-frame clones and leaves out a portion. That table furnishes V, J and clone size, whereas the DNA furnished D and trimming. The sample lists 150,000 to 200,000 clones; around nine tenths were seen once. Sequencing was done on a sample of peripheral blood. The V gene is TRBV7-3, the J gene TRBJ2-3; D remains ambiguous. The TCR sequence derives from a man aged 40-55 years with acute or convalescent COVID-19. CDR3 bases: TGTGCCAGCAGCTTAGGGCCCGTAGATACGCAGTATTTT. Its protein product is CASSLGPVDTQYF.